Shown below are 16 T cell receptor beta chains from a single sample sequenced in a study of blood T cells in healthy people across ages. Through a sample-barcoded 5' primer and a J-beta primer mix, a second PCR was run for roughly 7 to 12 cycles. TCRdb recomputed calls from the 5' RACE reads with MiXCR, one row per CDR3 protein. The sample has 850,000 to 950,000 distinct CDR3 sequences; 25% to 30% are singletons. Sequencing was performed on blood. The receptor source for this set is a woman aged 80 or older in good health.

The rearrangement links TRBV5-1 to TRBJ2-2, with TRBD2 matching over 9 bases. CDR1 is SGHRS and CDR2 is YFSETQ in the germline V gene. The length of the CDR3 is 16 residues. Germline trimming cut 5 bases from V and 2 bases from J; bases unmatched to any gene: 7. The CDR3 nucleotides are TGCGCCAGCAGATACGTTAGCGGGGGCAACACCGGGGAGCTGTTTTTT. Translating gives CASRYVSGGNTGELFF.

This clonotype was counted ten times or more. The gene calls are TRBV12-3 or TRBV12-4 and TRBJ2-1, with D possibly called TRBD1 or TRBD2 (7 bases each). The CDR3 sequence is 16 residues long. V was clipped by 3 bases and J by 2 bases, with 14 bases between them. The CDR3 protein is CASSFRGAGAYNEQFF. The CDR3 nucleotides read TGTGCCAGCAGTTTCAGGGGGGCGGGGGCCTACAATGAGCAGTTCTTC.

This clonotype has just a few counts. The V and J genes are TRBV6-2 or TRBV6-3 and TRBJ1-4; D perhaps matches TRBD1 (5 bases). Germline V gene sequence: CDR1 MNHEY, CDR2 SVGEGT. The V gene lost 4 bases and the J gene lost 5 bases, with 17 bases spanning the gap. This CDR3 has 16 residues. CDR3 residues: CASSSARDLRNEKLFF. The CDR3 coding sequence is TGTGCCAGCAGTTCTGCCCGGGACCTTCGGAATGAAAAACTGTTTTTT.

This chain links TRBV2 with TRBJ2-4; TRBD2 aligns across 7 bases. The J call may be wrong; the DNA end is better matched by TRBJ2-7. The V gene's germline CDR1 is SNHLY and CDR2 FYNNEI. The CDR3 loop spans 16 amino acids. The CDR3 region has the DNA TGTGCCAGCAGTGGGGGACGAGCGGGGTACATCTACGAGCAGTACTTC. Translated: CASSGGRAGYIYEQYF.

This clonotype was recorded a few times. This chain uses TRBV10-1 with TRBJ2-7; 11 bases line up with TRBD1. This CDR3 comprises 14 residues. Germline V gene lookup returns CDR1 WNHNN and CDR2 SYGVQD (reference sequence). Trimming removed 2 bases from V and 5 bases from J; junction bases left unmatched: 2. The DNA of the CDR3 is TGCGCCAGCAGTGAGGGACAGGGGGCTCACGAGCAGTACTTC. It is translated as CASSEGQGAHEQYF.

Turning to this clonotype: Being one base from a much bigger clone, this may be a read error. The chain is built from TRBV7-2 and TRBJ2-3; 7 bases agree with TRBD2. The CDR3 totals 16 residues. Germline CDR1 SGHTA, CDR2 FQGNSA. CDR3 amino acids: CAGSLAASGSTDTQYF. The CDR3, as DNA: TGTGCCGGCAGCTTAGCGGCTAGCGGTAGCACAGATACGCAGTATTTT.

This clonotype has a count of ten or more. The V gene is TRBV7-9, the J gene TRBJ1-1, with D perhaps matching TRBD1 (6 bases). This CDR3 is 15 amino acids long. Per germline, CDR1 SEHNR and CDR2 FQNEAQ (reference sequence). Trimming left V 6 bases short and J 3 bases short, with 17 bases between. The CDR3, as DNA: TGTGCCAGCAGGGCGAGCAGGGGCGAGTACACTGAAGCTTTCTTT. Its protein product is CASRASRGEYTEAFF.

In its sample, this clonotype was seen a few times. V usage is TRBV5-5 and J usage is TRBJ2-2; D is perhaps TRBD2 (7 bases). Germline assignment: CDR1 SGHKS and CDR2 YYEKEE (reference sequence). CDR3 length: 16 amino acids. Trimming left V 5 bases short and J 2 bases short, with 16 bases between. The CDR3 sequence is CASSSNGGPNTGELFF. CDR3 DNA sequence: TGTGCCAGCAGTTCCAACGGGGGGCCTAACACCGGGGAGCTGTTTTTT.

The sample holds many counts of this clonotype. V usage is TRBV30 and J usage is TRBJ2-1; 7 positions match TRBD2. V lost 4 bases, J lost 9 bases, and 3 bases stayed unmatched. The CDR3 is 11 amino acids. Germline CDR1 and CDR2: GTSNPN and SVGIG (reference sequence). CDR3 sequence: CAWTLAVEQFF. For the CDR3, the DNA is TGTGCCTGGACTCTAGCGGTTGAGCAGTTCTTC.

This clonotype appeared many times. The chain combines TRBV30 with TRBJ2-4; 7 bases map to TRBD2. V lost 2 bases to trimming and J lost 13 bases; unmatched junction nucleotides: 11. Germline loops: CDR1 GTSNPN, CDR2 SVGIG (reference sequence). This CDR3 has 13 amino acids. The CDR3 protein is CAWSLTQAGEQYF. CDR3 in DNA: TGTGCCTGGAGTCTAACCCAGGCGGGGGAGCAGTACTTC.

The rearrangement uses TRBV20-1 and TRBJ1-6; D may be TRBD1 (5 bases). Looked up from germline, CDR1 is DFQATT and CDR2 is SNEGSKA (reference sequence). V was trimmed by 3 bases and J by 14 bases, leaving 23 bases between them. This CDR3 contains 15 residues. The DNA for the CDR3 is TGCAGTGCTAGTAACAGAGGGGCGGGGCCCGGGGCCCTCCACTTT. Translating it yields CSASNRGAGPGALHF.

This clonotype appeared a few times. DNA for the CDR3: TGTGCCAGCAGACCCAGGGACAGGGACTTTTCACCCCTCCACTTT. This sequence encodes CASRPRDRDFSPLHF. The V gene is TRBV28, the J gene TRBJ1-6; 9 positions match TRBD1. With 6 bases clipped from V and 9 bases from J, the junction kept 9 bases outside the gene matches. Germline CDR1 MDHEN, CDR2 SYDVKM. The CDR3 has 15 residues. Supplemented by reference TRBV28 and TRBJ1-6, the full variable domain reads DVKVTQSSRYLVKRTGEKVFLECVQDMDHENMFWYRQDPGLGLRLIYFSYDVKMKEKGDIPEGYSVSREKKERFSLILESASTNQTSMYLCASRPRDRDFSPLHFGNGTRLTVT.

The chain recombines TRBV12-3 or TRBV12-4 with TRBJ2-3; D is unresolved. This CDR3 spans 14 amino acids. V dropped 4 bases and J dropped 1 base, with 9 bases sitting between them. The CDR3 DNA sequence: TGTGCCAGCAGTTCAAACTTGGGCACAGATACGCAGTATTTT. Translating gives CASSSNLGTDTQYF.

This clonotype was observed at least ten times. The rearrangement uses TRBV5-1 and TRBJ2-4, with TRBD1 identical over 9 bases. Germline CDR1 is SGHRS and CDR2 is YFSETQ. V lost 4 bases to trimming and J lost 7 bases; unmatched junction nucleotides: 6. CDR3 length equals 14 residues. The CDR3 protein is CASSQSTGGNIQYF. Here the CDR3 DNA reads TGCGCCAGCAGCCAATCGACAGGGGGGAACATTCAGTACTTC.

Comment on this clonotype: A read error is possible here, since a much larger clone lies one base away. The chain couples TRBV12-3 or TRBV12-4 to TRBJ2-3, with 9 bases fitting TRBD1. The CDR3 sequence is 17 residues long. CDR3 DNA: TGTGCCAGCAGTTTCAAGGGACAGGGCAGGAGCACAGATGCGCAGTATTTT. It specifies CASSFKGQGRSTDAQYF.

In this sample, this clonotype turned up a few times. The genes are TRBV6-1 and TRBJ1-2; 7 nucleotides match TRBD1. This CDR3 region has 14 residues. Germline CDR1 MNHNS, CDR2 SASEGT. Germline trimming cut 5 bases from V and 2 bases from J; bases unmatched to any gene: 5. CDR3 bases: TGTGCCAGCAGTACCAGGGGGGAAAACTATGGCTACACCTTC. Translation gives CASSTRGENYGYTF.